The rows below give T cell receptor beta chains drawn from one sample of a study of CD8+ T cells in alopecia areata. The protocol was immunoSEQ multiplex PCR, while the TCRdb copy is restricted to in-frame clones and leaves out a portion. The sample lists approximately 110,000 clones; 55% to 60% were seen once. Sequencing used CD4+ T cells sorted from blood, obtained at week 24, from a patient treated with tofacitinib. The origin of the receptors is a human donor with alopecia areata. Both conserved end residues are part of each CDR3. A D gene is named only where the DNA matches it firmly. Clone size is shown for a subset of rows, as once, few, many or a class of expanded clone.

v_call	j_call	d_call	clone_size	cdr3_nt	cdr3_aa
TRBV5-6	TRBJ2-1	TRBD2	.	TGTGCCAGCAGACAGCGACTAGCGGTTTCCTACAATGAGCAGTTCTTC	CASRQRLAVSYNEQFF
TRBV7-2	TRBJ1-4	TRBD1	.	TGTGCCAGCAGCCTAGGGGGACAGAGTAATGAAAAACTGTTTTTT	CASSLGGQSNEKLFF
TRBV28	TRBJ2-2	TRBD1	few	TGTGCCAGCAGCTTACGCCGGACAGGGGGCACCGGGGAGCTGTTTTTT	CASSLRRTGGTGELFF
TRBV2	TRBJ1-1	.	few	TGTGCCAGCAGTGAGAGCAGGGCGAACACTGAAGCTTTCTTT	CASSESRANTEAFF
TRBV6-6	TRBJ2-7	TRBD2	few	TGTGCCAGCAGTTCCCCGACTAGCGGGGGATCCTACGAGCAGTACTTC	CASSSPTSGGSYEQYF
TRBV29-1	TRBJ2-5	.	once	TGCAGCGTTGATGAGACCCAGTACTTC	CSVDETQYF
TRBV4-1	TRBJ2-7	TRBD1	.	TGCGCCAGCAGCCAAGAAAAAGGGGGCGCGAGGTCCTACGAGCAGTACTTC	CASSQEKGGARSYEQYF
TRBV7-2	TRBJ2-7	.	.	TGTGCCAGCAGCAAAGCCTACGAGCAGTACTTC	CASSKAYEQYF
TRBV2	TRBJ2-6	.	few	TGTGCCAGCAGGGCCGAGTCTGGGGCCAACGTCCTGACTTTC	CASRAESGANVLTF
TRBV6-5	TRBJ1-2	.	few	TGTGCCAGCAAGATCGGCTCACATGGCTACACCTTC	CASKIGSHGYTF
TRBV18	TRBJ2-1	TRBD2	.	TGTGCCAGCTCACCACCGACTAGCGGGGGGGCCAATGAGCAGTTCTTC	CASSPPTSGGANEQFF
TRBV7-9	TRBJ2-2	TRBD2	.	TGTGCCAGCAGCCCGGGGTCGACTGCGGGGGGCCCGGCCGGGGAGCTGTTTTTT	CASSPGSTAGGPAGELFF
TRBV5-1	TRBJ1-1	.	.	TGCGCCAGCAGCTTGGGGGGCTCCGGTGAAGCTTTCTTT	CASSLGGSGEAFF
TRBV28	TRBJ1-4	.	few	TGTGCCAGCAGTTTTGGGGGCGAAGGTGAAAAACTGTTTTTT	CASSFGGEGEKLFF
TRBV30	TRBJ1-2	.	once	TGTGCCTGGAGTGTACAAGGGCCGGGTCCCTACACCTTC	CAWSVQGPGPYTF
TRBV2	TRBJ2-5	.	few	TGTGCCAGCAGTGCCGACCGACAGCTCCTCCAAGAGACCCAGTACTTC	CASSADRQLLQETQYF
TRBV28	TRBJ2-7	.	few	TGTGCCAGCAGCAGCCGGGACAAGTTCGTCTACTACGAGCAGTACTTC	CASSSRDKFVYYEQYF
TRBV14	TRBJ2-7	.	few	TGTGCCAGCAGCCAAGGGCGCCGATGGCACGAGCAGTACTTC	CASSQGRRWHEQYF
TRBV5-1	TRBJ1-1	TRBD1	.	TGCGCCAGCAGCGTAGGACAGGGAACTGAAGCTTTCTTT	CASSVGQGTEAFF
TRBV6-5	TRBJ2-7	TRBD1	.	TGTGCCAGCAGTTACTCCGGACAGGGGGCCGACGAGCAGTACTTC	CASSYSGQGADEQYF
TRBV14	TRBJ2-5	TRBD1	.	TGTGCCAGCAGCGTAGGGGGCCCCCGAGGGGAGACCCAGTACTTC	CASSVGGPRGETQYF
TRBV7-6	TRBJ1-1	.	few	TGTGCCAGCAGCTCTAGAGGGGGCACTGAAGCTTTCTTT	CASSSRGGTEAFF
TRBV29-1	TRBJ2-5	.	.	TGCAGCGTGAGGGAACTCCAAGAGACCCAGTACTTC	CSVRELQETQYF
TRBV30	TRBJ2-5	TRBD1	.	TGTGCCTGGAGGAAGCCGGGACAGGGTCAAGAGACCCAGTACTTC	CAWRKPGQGQETQYF
TRBV5-1	TRBJ1-6	TRBD1	few	TGCGCCAGCAGCGCCGGACAGGGGAATTCACCCCTCCACTTT	CASSAGQGNSPLHF
TRBV9	TRBJ2-1	.	once	TGTGCCAGCAGTTTTACGGGGGGGACAGGGAGAAATGAGCAGTTCTTC	CASSFTGGTGRNEQFF
TRBV18	TRBJ2-3	.	.	TGTGCCAGCTCACCACCAGGCGGGCCAGATACGCAGTATTTT	CASSPPGGPDTQYF
TRBV5-1	TRBJ1-3	.	.	TGCGCCAGCAGCTTGACAGGGAGCTCTGGAAACACCATATATTTT	CASSLTGSSGNTIYF
TRBV6-5	TRBJ2-3	.	.	TGTGCCAGCAGTTACTCGAGACCGGGGAGGGATACGCAGTATTTT	CASSYSRPGRDTQYF
TRBV29-1	TRBJ2-3	TRBD2	.	TGCAGCGTAACCGCCGGGACTAGCTCCACAGATACGCAGTATTTT	CSVTAGTSSTDTQYF
TRBV6-1	TRBJ1-2	.	.	TGTGCCAGCAGTGAACAAATCTATGGCTACACCTTC	CASSEQIYGYTF
TRBV29-1	TRBJ1-5	.	.	TGCAGCGCCATAACGTCAGGGTCTAGTTTCCAGCCCCAGCATTTT	CSAITSGSSFQPQHF
TRBV18	TRBJ1-1	.	.	TGTGCCAGCTCACCACGAGGTCCGGGAAACACTGAAGCTTTCTTT	CASSPRGPGNTEAFF
TRBV28	TRBJ1-2	TRBD1	.	TGTGCCAGCAGGGAGGGACAGGGACTTTATGGCTACACCTTC	CASREGQGLYGYTF
TRBV19	TRBJ1-2	TRBD1	.	TGTGCCAGTAGTATAGGACGGGACAGAGCTCCCAAGGCCTATGGCTACACCTTC	CASSIGRDRAPKAYGYTF
TRBV7-2	TRBJ2-4	.	.	TGTGCCAGCAGCATCCTCGGCCAGGGTACCATTCAGTACTTC	CASSILGQGTIQYF
TRBV23-1	TRBJ2-3	.	.	TGCGCCAGCAGTTCAACCCGAGTCAGACAGGCGGGAGATACGCAGTATTTT	CASSSTRVRQAGDTQYF
TRBV4-2	TRBJ1-2	.	.	TGTGCCAGCAGCCAAGATTTCACCCCTAACTATGGCTACACCTTC	CASSQDFTPNYGYTF
TRBV5-1	TRBJ1-5	TRBD1	.	TGCGCCAGCAGCCCGGCAGGGACAGGAAATCAGCCCCAGCATTTT	CASSPAGTGNQPQHF
TRBV4-2	TRBJ2-5	.	.	TGTGCCAGCAGCCAAGATTCTCTATCGCGGGAGACCCAGTACTTC	CASSQDSLSRETQYF
TRBV30	TRBJ2-1	TRBD1	once	TGTGCCTGGAGGATCCAGGGGGCAGGCAATGAGCAGTTCTTC	CAWRIQGAGNEQFF
TRBV5-1	TRBJ2-3	TRBD1	.	TGCGCCAGCAGCCCGGCAGGGGGAAGCACAGATACGCAGTATTTT	CASSPAGGSTDTQYF
TRBV7-2	TRBJ1-5	.	few	TGTGCCAGCAGCTTAAACCTACGACAGCCCCAGCATTTT	CASSLNLRQPQHF
TRBV5-4	TRBJ2-2	TRBD2	once	TGTGCCAGCACCATAGCGGGGGGGACGAGGGAGCTGTTTTTT	CASTIAGGTRELFF
TRBV29-1	TRBJ1-2	.	few	TGCAGCATACACACCGATTCCAGGGGATCAAACTATGGCTACACCTTC	CSIHTDSRGSNYGYTF